A selection of T cell receptor beta chains follows, all from one sample in a study of T cells in Graves' hyperthyroidism and ophthalmopathy. TCRdb re-called the multiplex PCR reads with MiXCR, one entry per CDR3 protein. The sample has about 400,000 distinct CDR3 sequences; roughly 15% are singletons. Sequencing input: blood. These TCRs come from an older woman with Graves' ophthalmopathy. Both conserved end residues are part of each CDR3.

j_gene | v_gene | CDR3aa
TRBJ2-3 | TRBV29-1 | CSAPDGASTDTQYF
TRBJ1-5 | TRBV5-1 | CASSYISLGGHQPQHF
TRBJ2-4 | TRBV12-3/TRBV12-4 | CASSLLMGRGVIQYF
TRBJ1-5 | TRBV6-2/TRBV6-3 | CASSPGQGYQPQHF
TRBJ2-2 | TRBV30 | CAWIDQTGELFF
TRBJ2-7 | TRBV29-1 | CSPEGLADYEQYF
TRBJ2-2 | TRBV24-1 | CATSEIRDSTGELFF
TRBJ2-5 | TRBV24-1 | CATSDPDSGETQYF
TRBJ1-4 | TRBV3-1 | CASSSRAGVDYEKLFF
TRBJ2-7 | TRBV20-1 | CSARDLDTYEQYF
TRBJ2-7 | TRBV3-1 | CASSQTSGALREQYF
TRBJ1-1 | TRBV20-1 | CSVPQGFKNTEAFF
TRBJ2-5 | TRBV7-6 | CASSSPPGGKQETQYF
TRBJ2-1 | TRBV7-2 | CASSITSGRQYNEQFF
TRBJ1-5 | TRBV3-1 | CASSLSASNQPQHF
TRBJ2-7 | TRBV29-1 | CSVGQGVSYEQYF
TRBJ2-3 | TRBV7-9 | CASSATAGTDTQYF
TRBJ1-4 | TRBV15 | CATSRDGGTKGEKLFF
TRBJ2-7 | TRBV5-1 | CASSSGLAGLGCEQYF
TRBJ2-2 | TRBV12-3/TRBV12-4 | CASRGELFF
TRBJ2-1 | TRBV24-1 | CATSDLRRDYNEQFF
TRBJ2-2 | TRBV3-1 | CASSQNTGELFF